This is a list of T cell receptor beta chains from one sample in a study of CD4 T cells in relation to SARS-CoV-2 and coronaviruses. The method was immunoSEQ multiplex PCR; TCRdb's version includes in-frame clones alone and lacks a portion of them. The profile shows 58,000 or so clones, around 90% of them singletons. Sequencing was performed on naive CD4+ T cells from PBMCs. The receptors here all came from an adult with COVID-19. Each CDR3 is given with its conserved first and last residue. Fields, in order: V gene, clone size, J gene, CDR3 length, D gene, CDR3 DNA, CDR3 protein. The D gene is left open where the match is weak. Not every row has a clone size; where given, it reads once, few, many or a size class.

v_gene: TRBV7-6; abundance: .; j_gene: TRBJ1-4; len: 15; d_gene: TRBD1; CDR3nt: TGTGCCAGCAGCGAAGGCAGGGGGATCGGTGAAAAACTGTTTTTT; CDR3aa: CASSEGRGIGEKLFF
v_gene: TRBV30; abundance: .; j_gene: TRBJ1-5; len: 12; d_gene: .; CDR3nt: TGTGCCTGGAGTTCTGGCAATCAGCCCCAGCATTTT; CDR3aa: CAWSSGNQPQHF
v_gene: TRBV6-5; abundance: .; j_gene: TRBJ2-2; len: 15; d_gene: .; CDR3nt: TGTGCCAGCAGAGACGGACGTTCGAACACCGGGGAGCTGTTTTTT; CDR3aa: CASRDGRSNTGELFF
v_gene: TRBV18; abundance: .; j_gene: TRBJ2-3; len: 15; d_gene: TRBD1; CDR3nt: TGTGCCAGCTCATCCAGACAGGGGAACACAGATACGCAGTATTTT; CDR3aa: CASSSRQGNTDTQYF
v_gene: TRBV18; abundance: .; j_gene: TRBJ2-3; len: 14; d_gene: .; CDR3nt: TGTGCCAGCTCACCAGCGGACAACACAGATACGCAGTATTTT; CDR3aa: CASSPADNTDTQYF
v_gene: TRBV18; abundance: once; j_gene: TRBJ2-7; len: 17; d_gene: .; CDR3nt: TGTGCCAGCTCACCTAATCGACCGGTGAGGGGGACCTACGAGCAGTACTTC; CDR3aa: CASSPNRPVRGTYEQYF
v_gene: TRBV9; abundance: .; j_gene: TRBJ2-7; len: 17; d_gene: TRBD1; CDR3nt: TGTGCCAGCAGCGCACGTAGACACCGGGACAGAATCTACGAGCAGTACTTC; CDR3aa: CASSARRHRDRIYEQYF
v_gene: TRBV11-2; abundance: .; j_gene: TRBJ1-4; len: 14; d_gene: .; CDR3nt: TGTGCCAGCAGCTCCGCCCCGGTTAATGAAAAACTGTTTTTT; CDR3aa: CASSSAPVNEKLFF
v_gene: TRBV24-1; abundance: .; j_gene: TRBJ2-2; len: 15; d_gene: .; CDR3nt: TGTGCCACCAGTGGGTCTTCTTGGAACACCGGGGAGCTGTTTTTT; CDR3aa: CATSGSSWNTGELFF
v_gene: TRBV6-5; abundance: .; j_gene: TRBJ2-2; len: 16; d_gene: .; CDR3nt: TGTGCCAGCAGTTACGCAGGACAGACGAACACCGGGGAGCTGTTTTTT; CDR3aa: CASSYAGQTNTGELFF
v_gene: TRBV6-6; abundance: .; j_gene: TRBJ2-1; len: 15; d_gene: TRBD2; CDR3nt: TGTGCCAGCAGACCCGGGACTAGCGGATACAATGAGCAGTTCTTC; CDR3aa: CASRPGTSGYNEQFF
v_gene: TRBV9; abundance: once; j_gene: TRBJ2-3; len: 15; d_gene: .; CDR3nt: TGTGCCAGCAGCGTATTCTCAGGTAGCACAGATACGCAGTATTTT; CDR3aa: CASSVFSGSTDTQYF
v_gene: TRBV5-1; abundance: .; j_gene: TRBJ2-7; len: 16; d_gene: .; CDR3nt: TGCGCCAGCAGTGGGGGGCTACTACTCTACTCCTACGAGCAGTACTTC; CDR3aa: CASSGGLLLYSYEQYF
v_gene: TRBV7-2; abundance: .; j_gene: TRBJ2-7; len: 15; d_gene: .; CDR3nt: TGTGCCAGCAGCGCCCCGGGACGGAAGACCTACGAGCAGTACTTC; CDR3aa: CASSAPGRKTYEQYF
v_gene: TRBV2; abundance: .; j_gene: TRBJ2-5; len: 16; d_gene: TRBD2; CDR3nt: TGTGCCAGCAGCACACCCCCCACTAGCGGGGGGGAGACCCAGTACTTC; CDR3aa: CASSTPPTSGGETQYF
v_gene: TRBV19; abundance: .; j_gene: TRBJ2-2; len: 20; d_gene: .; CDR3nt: TGTGCCAGTAGTATCAGCGGCCTCGGGACTCCAGAATTCCGAACCGGGGAGCTGTTTTTT; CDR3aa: CASSISGLGTPEFRTGELFF
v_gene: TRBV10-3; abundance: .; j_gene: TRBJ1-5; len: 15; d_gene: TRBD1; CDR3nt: TGTGCCATCAGCTCCGGACAGGGGGACAATCAGCCCCAGCATTTT; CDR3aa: CAISSGQGDNQPQHF
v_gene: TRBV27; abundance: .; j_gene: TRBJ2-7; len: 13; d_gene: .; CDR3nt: TGTGCCAGCAGTCTTAGACAGTACTACGAGCAGTACTTC; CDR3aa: CASSLRQYYEQYF